This record concerns one TCR beta chain sequence. Its specificity is unknown. Using immunoSEQ multiplex PCR, the repertoire was profiled, and TCRdb retains in-frame clones only, with some absent. The sample consists of about 2.4 million clones, over 85% of them appearing once. This entry is derived from a study of shared clonotypes between healthy human individuals. Study results and limitations: Around 4.9% of naive CD4 clonotypes were shared across four donors.

Sequenced: naive CD4+ T cells from PBMCs. The sample's subset: CD45RA+ positively selected. This sequence was found in a young man in good health. Some clones in this sample may be carry-over from other donors' samples.

CDR3 DNA: TGTGCCAGCAGCGGGACGACAGGGGACGCGCAGTATTTT. Translation: CASSGTTGDAQYF. The rearrangement uses TRBV9 and TRBJ2-3; 8 nucleotides agree with TRBD1. Germline CDR1 is SGDLS and CDR2 is YYNGEE. Unmatched junction bases numbered 7, after V lost 3 bases and J lost 10 bases. This CDR3 region has 13 residues.